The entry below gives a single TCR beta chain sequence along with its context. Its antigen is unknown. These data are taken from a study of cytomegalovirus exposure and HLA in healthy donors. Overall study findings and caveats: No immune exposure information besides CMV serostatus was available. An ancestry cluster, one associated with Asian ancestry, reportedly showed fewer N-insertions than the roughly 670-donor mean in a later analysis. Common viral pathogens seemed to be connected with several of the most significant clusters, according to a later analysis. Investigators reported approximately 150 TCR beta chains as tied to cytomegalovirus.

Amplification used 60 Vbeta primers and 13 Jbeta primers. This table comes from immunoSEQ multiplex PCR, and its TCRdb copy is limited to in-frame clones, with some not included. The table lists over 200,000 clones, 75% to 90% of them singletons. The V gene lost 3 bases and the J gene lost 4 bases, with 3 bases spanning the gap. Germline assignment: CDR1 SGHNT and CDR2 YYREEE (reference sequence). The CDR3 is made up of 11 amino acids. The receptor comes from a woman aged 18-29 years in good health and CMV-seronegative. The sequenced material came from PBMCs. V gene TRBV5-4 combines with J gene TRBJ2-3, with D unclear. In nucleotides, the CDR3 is TGTGCCAGCAGCTCCGCAGATACGCAGTATTTT. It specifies CASSSADTQYF.